A selection of T cell receptor beta chains follows, all from one sample in a study of blood T cell repertoires in COVID-19. Libraries were prepared by immunoSEQ multiplex PCR; TCRdb keeps only in-frame clonotypes and omits some of them. The sample has more than 55,000 clones; approximately 90% are singletons. The sequencing input was peripheral blood. These receptors all stem from a woman aged 70-85 years with acute or convalescent COVID-19. Both conserved end residues are part of each CDR3. A D gene is named only where the DNA matches it firmly. Size values are once, few and many counts, or a class for expanded clones, and some rows have none.

clone_size | j_call | d_call | v_call | cdr3_aa | cdr3_nt
NA | TRBJ1-1 | NA | TRBV27 | CASSLTSLNTEAFF | TGTGCCAGCAGTTTGACAAGCCTGAACACTGAAGCTTTCTTT
NA | TRBJ2-1 | TRBD2 | TRBV12-5 | CASGRGGGSSYNEQFF | TGTGCTAGTGGCCGCGGCGGGGGGAGCTCCTACAATGAGCAGTTCTTC
once | TRBJ1-1 | NA | TRBV7-2 | CASSPRAGHTEAFF | TGTGCCAGCAGCCCCCGGGCGGGACACACTGAAGCTTTCTTT
NA | TRBJ2-4 | NA | TRBV13 | CASSSPGIKNIQYF | TGTGCCAGCAGCTCCCCGGGGATCAAAAACATTCAGTACTTC
NA | TRBJ1-4 | NA | TRBV28 | CATEELEKLFF | TGTGCCACGGAAGAACTAGAAAAACTGTTTTTT
NA | TRBJ1-2 | TRBD1 | TRBV28 | CASSPGTGEGYTF | TGTGCCAGCAGCCCTGGGACAGGGGAGGGCTACACCTTC
NA | TRBJ1-6 | TRBD1 | TRBV6-5 | CASCLDREASPLHF | TGTGCCAGCTGCCTGGACAGGGAGGCTTCACCCCTCCACTTT
NA | TRBJ2-7 | TRBD1 | TRBV6-5 | CASSNRDRSYEQYF | TGTGCCAGCAGTAACCGGGACAGGAGCTACGAGCAGTACTTC
NA | TRBJ2-7 | NA | TRBV7-9 | CASRSGDEQYF | TGTGCCAGCAGATCCGGTGACGAGCAGTACTTC
NA | TRBJ2-1 | NA | TRBV28 | CASSSPLSLNEQFF | TGTGCCAGCAGTTCCCCCCTGTCCCTCAATGAGCAGTTCTTC
NA | TRBJ1-1 | NA | TRBV19 | CASSIGSVTEAFF | TGTGCCAGTAGTATAGGGTCAGTTACTGAAGCTTTCTTT
NA | TRBJ2-2 | TRBD1 | TRBV7-7 | CASSFSGTAAGELFF | TGTGCTAGCAGCTTTTCCGGGACAGCGGCCGGGGAGCTGTTTTTT
NA | TRBJ1-1 | NA | TRBV20-1 | CYGGGNTEAFF | TGCTATGGGGGGGGGAACACTGAAGCTTTCTTT
NA | TRBJ2-1 | TRBD2 | TRBV27 | CASRPEGLAGGQSYNEQFF | TGTGCCAGCAGACCCGAGGGACTAGCGGGAGGCCAATCCTACAATGAGCAGTTCTTC
NA | TRBJ2-4 | NA | TRBV7-2 | CASSLVGASDGAKNIQYF | TGTGCCAGCAGCTTAGTAGGGGCTAGCGATGGAGCCAAAAACATTCAGTACTTC
NA | TRBJ1-3 | TRBD1 | TRBV19 | CASSLTGTGAPGNTIYF | TGTGCCAGTAGTCTGACCGGGACAGGGGCGCCTGGAAACACCATATATTTT
NA | TRBJ1-1 | TRBD1 | TRBV7-9 | CASSSGTGLNTEAFF | TGTGCCAGCAGCTCCGGGACAGGGCTGAACACTGAAGCTTTCTTT
NA | TRBJ2-1 | TRBD2 | TRBV7-2 | CASSLGGLAVYNEQFF | TGTGCCAGCAGCTTAGGGGGACTAGCGGTTTACAATGAGCAGTTCTTC
NA | TRBJ2-7 | TRBD2 | TRBV29-1 | CSALMGTSGSYEQYF | TGCAGCGCCCTGATGGGGACTAGCGGTTCCTACGAGCAGTACTTC
NA | TRBJ1-2 | NA | TRBV12-5 | CASGLVHGGANYGYTF | TGTGCTAGTGGTTTGGTACATGGGGGGGCGAACTATGGCTACACCTTC
NA | TRBJ1-5 | NA | TRBV4-2 | CASSQDLEQGQPQHF | TGTGCCAGCAGCCAAGATCTTGAACAGGGACAGCCCCAGCATTTT
once | TRBJ1-1 | TRBD1 | TRBV7-9 | CASSPQGTHTEAFF | TGTGCCAGCAGTCCACAGGGGACTCACACTGAAGCTTTCTTT
NA | TRBJ1-3 | NA | TRBV27 | CASSLQGISGNTIYF | TGTGCCAGCAGTTTACAGGGGATCTCTGGAAACACCATATATTTT
NA | TRBJ2-3 | TRBD2 | TRBV6-5 | CARRREGTDTQYF | TGTGCCAGAAGGCGGGAGGGCACAGATACGCAGTATTTT
NA | TRBJ2-1 | TRBD2 | TRBV28 | CATKEGLAGGSSYNEQFF | TGTGCCACCAAGGAGGGACTAGCGGGGGGGAGCTCCTACAATGAGCAGTTCTTC
NA | TRBJ2-5 | TRBD1 | TRBV23-1 | CASSQCPTPGQGWETQYF | TGCGCCAGCAGTCAATGCCCGACCCCTGGACAGGGGTGGGAGACCCAGTACTTC
NA | TRBJ2-1 | NA | TRBV5-1 | CASSAPGKYNEQFF | TGCGCCAGCAGCGCCCCGGGAAAATACAATGAGCAGTTCTTC
NA | TRBJ1-5 | NA | TRBV7-9 | CASSDEVGVNQPQHF | TGTGCCAGCAGCGATGAAGTAGGGGTGAATCAGCCCCAGCATTTT
NA | TRBJ1-4 | NA | TRBV15 | CATSSDPRGNEKLFF | TGTGCCACCAGCAGTGATCCCCGGGGTAATGAAAAACTGTTTTTT
NA | TRBJ1-1 | TRBD1 | TRBV7-2 | CASSKQGSNTEAFF | TGTGCCAGCAGCAAACAGGGGTCGAACACTGAAGCTTTCTTT
NA | TRBJ1-2 | TRBD1 | TRBV27 | CASSFDRGHGGYTF | TGTGCCAGCAGTTTTGACAGGGGGCATGGTGGCTACACCTTC
NA | TRBJ1-2 | NA | TRBV28 | CASSPLQGNGYTF | TGTGCCAGCAGTCCTTTACAGGGAAACGGCTACACCTTC
NA | TRBJ1-1 | NA | TRBV21-1 | CASSFHRNVNTEAFF | TGTGCCAGCAGCTTTCACAGGAATGTGAACACTGAAGCTTTCTTT
NA | TRBJ2-5 | NA | TRBV9 | CASSVADGRGETQYF | TGTGCCAGCAGCGTAGCTGACGGCAGAGGAGAGACCCAGTACTTC
NA | TRBJ1-2 | TRBD1 | TRBV5-6 | CASSLEAGGYGYTF | TGTGCCAGCAGCTTGGAAGCAGGGGGCTATGGCTACACCTTC
once | TRBJ2-1 | TRBD2 | TRBV7-2 | CASSLDRTSGFNEQFF | TGTGCCAGCAGCTTAGATCGGACTAGCGGTTTCAATGAGCAGTTCTTC
NA | TRBJ1-5 | NA | TRBV2 | CASSEVGRGPQHF | TGTGCCAGCAGTGAAGTTGGGAGAGGGCCCCAGCATTTT
NA | TRBJ1-5 | TRBD1 | TRBV5-6 | CASNLGRGTQPQHF | TGTGCCAGCAACCTGGGCAGGGGGACTCAGCCCCAGCATTTT
NA | TRBJ2-7 | TRBD1 | TRBV18 | CASSPSGQGPYEQYF | TGTGCCAGCTCACCGAGTGGACAGGGGCCTTACGAGCAGTACTTC
NA | TRBJ1-2 | TRBD1 | TRBV15 | CATSRGFGQGDYGYTF | TGTGCCACCAGCAGAGGCTTTGGACAGGGGGACTATGGCTACACCTTC
NA | TRBJ1-2 | TRBD1 | TRBV4-2 | CASSQGQGTIYGYTF | TGTGCCAGCAGCCAAGGACAGGGAACAATTTATGGCTACACCTTC
NA | TRBJ2-3 | TRBD2 | TRBV7-9 | CASSLREQGDTQYF | TGTGCCAGCAGCTTGCGGGAGCAGGGAGATACGCAGTATTTT
NA | TRBJ2-1 | TRBD2 | TRBV19 | CASSIYQAGVGEQFF | TGTGCCAGTAGTATTTATCAAGCGGGAGTTGGAGAGCAGTTCTTC
NA | TRBJ1-1 | NA | TRBV19 | CASSIVSGTNTEAFF | TGTGCCAGTAGTATAGTCAGCGGGACGAACACTGAAGCTTTCTTT
NA | TRBJ1-2 | NA | TRBV5-1 | CASSLGVTDNYGYTF | TGCGCCAGCAGCTTGGGGGTGACAGACAACTATGGCTACACCTTC
few | TRBJ1-2 | TRBD1 | TRBV6-5 | CASRGDRDHGYTF | TGTGCCAGCAGGGGGGACAGGGATCATGGCTACACCTTC
NA | TRBJ1-1 | TRBD1 | TRBV10-3 | CAISETDRKNTEAFF | TGTGCCATCAGTGAGACGGACAGGAAAAACACTGAAGCTTTCTTT
NA | TRBJ2-7 | TRBD2 | TRBV7-2 | CASSLRTSGRTREQYF | TGTGCCAGCAGCCTTCGGACTAGCGGGAGGACTAGGGAGCAGTACTTC
NA | TRBJ2-7 | NA | TRBV6-5 | CASSYSNSNEQYF | TGTGCCAGCAGTTACTCTAACAGTAACGAGCAGTACTTC
NA | TRBJ1-1 | NA | TRBV5-4 | CASSLGGGANTEAFF | TGTGCCAGCAGCTTGGGAGGGGGGGCGAACACTGAAGCTTTCTTT
once | TRBJ1-5 | TRBD1 | TRBV5-8 | CASSLDRAEDQPQHF | TGTGCCAGCAGCCTAGACAGGGCGGAAGATCAGCCCCAGCATTTT
NA | TRBJ1-4 | NA | TRBV28 | CASSFGRLANEKLFF | TGTGCCAGCAGTTTCGGGAGGTTGGCAAATGAAAAACTGTTTTTT
few | TRBJ1-5 | NA | TRBV7-2 | CASSLEGVYQPQHF | TGTGCCAGCAGCTTAGAGGGAGTTTATCAGCCCCAGCATTTT
NA | TRBJ1-2 | TRBD1 | TRBV5-1 | CASSLNQGAGYTF | TGCGCCAGCAGCTTGAACCAGGGGGCTGGCTACACCTTC
once | TRBJ1-1 | TRBD1 | TRBV5-6 | CASSPMDRYTEAFF | TGTGCCAGCAGCCCCATGGACAGGTACACTGAAGCTTTCTTT
NA | TRBJ1-2 | NA | TRBV9 | CASSVDGRAYGYTF | TGTGCCAGCAGCGTAGATGGGAGGGCCTATGGCTACACCTTC
NA | TRBJ2-1 | TRBD2 | TRBV24-1 | CATSESGGQFF | TGTGCCACCAGTGAAAGCGGGGGGCAGTTCTTC
NA | TRBJ2-3 | TRBD2 | TRBV5-5 | CASSLWESGLAGGPADTQYF | TGTGCCAGCAGCTTGTGGGAATCGGGACTAGCGGGGGGGCCTGCAGATACGCAGTATTTT